This entry lists 15 T cell receptor beta chains sequenced from one sample in a study of shared clonotypes between healthy human individuals. Some clones are missing from TCRdb's copy, which holds only in-frame ones; the method was immunoSEQ multiplex PCR. The table includes around 510,000 clones, just over 75% detected once. Material: PBMCs. These TCRs come from a woman in her 40s in good health. Some clones in this sample may be carry-over from other donors' samples.

The chain is built from TRBV29-1 and TRBJ2-5; D perhaps matches TRBD2 (5 bases). The V and J ends lost 5 bases and 4 bases respectively, with 20 bases between them. The CDR3 spans 15 residues. The V gene's germline CDR1 is SQVTM and CDR2 ANQGSEA. In DNA, the CDR3 is TGCAGCGTTCCCCGGCCAGGAGGCGGCATAGAGACCCAGTACTTC. Amino acids: CSVPRPGGGIETQYF.

CDR3 bases: TGTGCCAGCAGCTCCCCAAGTGAGCAGTTCTTC. This codes for CASSSPSEQFF. The chain is built from TRBV7-8 and TRBJ2-1, with D unresolved. The CDR3 is 11 residues long. The V and J ends lost 4 bases and 9 bases respectively, with 7 bases between them. CDR1 is SGHVS and CDR2 is FQNEAQ in the germline V gene.

This clone was seen at least ten times. The V call is TRBV5-1, the J call TRBJ1-2; 11 bases fit TRBD1. CDR3 length equals 16 residues. J gave up 7 bases and V 4 bases, and 12 bases lay outside the gene matches. Germline V gives CDR1 SGHRS, CDR2 YFSETQ. CDR3 bases: TGCGCCAGCAGCCCCGGCCGGGGACAGGGGGTAGGTGGCTACACCTTC. Translated: CASSPGRGQGVGGYTF.

The chain joins TRBV18 to TRBJ2-7; 10 nucleotides agree with TRBD1. V was clipped by 6 bases and J by 5 bases; unmatched bases: 7. The CDR3 has 14 amino acids. Germline V gene lookup returns CDR1 KGHSH and CDR2 LQKENI. The CDR3 region is CASSTGTGDHEQYF. For the CDR3, the DNA is TGTGCCAGCTCCACCGGGACAGGGGATCACGAGCAGTACTTC.

V and J are TRBV30 and TRBJ2-5; 11 bases are a match to TRBD2. CDR3 length: 19 residues. Germline lookup yields CDR1 GTSNPN and CDR2 SVGIG (reference sequence). J was trimmed by 0 bases and V by 0 bases; bases with no gene match: 12. Written as DNA, the CDR3 is TGTGCCTGGAGTGTACGTAGGACTAGCGGGCCCGGGTACCAAGAGACCCAGTACTTC. Translated: CAWSVRRTSGPGYQETQYF.

The chain is built from TRBV28 and TRBJ2-7; the D gene could be TRBD1 or TRBD2 (5 bases each). This CDR3 has 20 residues. The germline V and J ends were trimmed by 1 base and 3 bases, with 28 bases remaining between them. CDR1 MDHEN and CDR2 SYDVKM come from the germline V gene. CDR3 residues: CASSLLEGKTASPIDYEQYF. DNA of the CDR3: TGTGCCAGCAGTTTATTAGAGGGGAAAACGGCCTCCCCTATCGACTACGAGCAGTACTTC.

The rearrangement uses TRBV30 and TRBJ1-1; D remains ambiguous. The germline CDR1 and CDR2 sequences are GTSNPN and SVGIG (reference sequence). The germline V and J ends were trimmed by 4 bases and 0 bases, with 15 bases remaining between them. This CDR3 comprises 15 residues. The CDR3 is CAWNFLGQLNTEAFF. For the CDR3, the DNA is TGTGCCTGGAATTTCCTAGGGCAGCTGAACACTGAAGCTTTCTTT.

The chain joins TRBV25-1 to TRBJ2-1; 7 bases line up with TRBD2. The CDR3 is 17 residues long. Germline CDR1 MGHDK, CDR2 SYGVNS. J was trimmed by 2 bases and V by 7 bases; bases with no gene match: 14. The CDR3, as DNA: TGTGCCAGCACCGAAGGGGCGGGAGATGCGGCCTACAATGAGCAGTTCTTC. Its translation: CASTEGAGDAAYNEQFF.

The gene calls are TRBV15 and TRBJ2-7; tentative D call: TRBD2 (6 bases). Germline CDR1 LNHNV, CDR2 YYDKDF (reference sequence). Between the trimmed V and J ends, which lost 0 bases and 0 bases, there was a span of 15 bases. The CDR3 extends over 17 amino acids. CDR3 amino acids: CATSRDAGPGNSYEQYF. The CDR3 DNA follows: TGTGCCACCAGCAGAGATGCGGGGCCAGGGAACTCCTACGAGCAGTACTTC.

This chain joins TRBV7-2 and TRBJ2-3; tentative D call: TRBD2 (6 bases). Germline V gene data show CDR1 as SGHTA and CDR2 as FQGNSA. There are 16 residues in the CDR3. The germline V and J ends were trimmed by 0 bases and 3 bases, with 13 bases remaining between them. The CDR3 spells CASSLAAGLGTDTQYF. The CDR3 nucleotides are TGTGCCAGCAGCTTAGCGGCGGGGTTAGGTACAGATACGCAGTATTTT.

The genes are TRBV2 and TRBJ2-1, with TRBD1 identical over 7 bases. CDR3 size: 16 residues. The V segment lost 8 bases and the J segment 5 bases; nucleotides outside the gene matches: 15. Looked up from germline, CDR1 is SNHLY and CDR2 is FYNNEI. CDR3 loop: CASRTPQTGLNNEQFF. The DNA for the CDR3 is TGTGCCAGCCGTACCCCCCAGACAGGGCTTAACAATGAGCAGTTCTTC.

The chain joins TRBV7-6 to TRBJ1-1; TRBD1 is a possible D gene (6 bases). The V and J ends lost 7 bases and 1 base respectively, with 13 bases between them. The V gene's germline CDR1 is SGHVS and CDR2 FNYEAQ. CDR3 length: 14 residues. The CDR3: CASTSMGANTEAFF. CDR3 coding DNA: TGTGCCAGCACCTCAATGGGGGCGAACACTGAAGCTTTCTTT.

V gene TRBV4-2 combines with J gene TRBJ2-1; 9 nucleotides agree with TRBD2. The CDR3 is made up of 16 amino acids. V dropped 1 base and J dropped 8; count of bases not matched to a gene: 9. Germline CDR1 is LGHNA and CDR2 is YNFKEQ. The CDR3 DNA is TGTGCCAGCAGCCAAGTTAGCGGGAGTTCCGACTATGAGCAGTTCTTC. Its translation: CASSQVSGSSDYEQFF.

The chain combines TRBV9 with TRBJ2-2; TRBD2 agrees at 9 bases. The CDR3 sequence is 17 residues long. CDR1 and CDR2 (germline): SGDLS, YYNGEE. The trim removed 4 bases at V and 6 bases at J, leaving 13 bases unmatched. The DNA of the CDR3 is TGTGCCAGCAGCATCGAACCGGGACTAGCAGTAGCCGGGGAGCTGTTTTTT. The encoded protein is CASSIEPGLAVAGELFF.

The J gene is TRBJ1-3, the V gene TRBV7-9; 7 nucleotides line up with TRBD1. The CDR3 runs 15 residues. J lost 2 bases, V lost 0 bases, and 1 base had no gene match. The germline CDR1 and CDR2 sequences are SEHNR and FQNEAQ (reference sequence). CDR3 amino acids: CASSLAGQPGNTIYF. For the CDR3, the DNA is TGTGCCAGCAGCTTAGCGGGACAGCCTGGAAACACCATATATTTT.